The 10 T cell receptor beta chains listed next were all sequenced from one sample in a study of T cell repertoires in aging, cancer and after chemotherapy. The template was genomic DNA from peripheral blood, not RNA. TRB rearrangements spanning V, D and J were amplified using mixed TRB-A/B primers. TCRdb called the multiplex PCR reads again in MiXCR, with one record for every CDR3 protein. Of under 4,500 distinct CDR3 sequences listed, roughly two fifths are singletons. The sample consisted of blood. All receptors derive from a human donor with a blood cancer.

This clonotype has just one count. This chain uses TRBV7-3 with TRBJ2-5; D ambiguous. Germline V gene lookup returns CDR1 SGHTA and CDR2 FQGTGA. This CDR3 contains 15 residues. Trimming removed 3 bases from V and 5 bases from J, with 16 bases in between. CDR3: CASSFRVGPRETQYF. CDR3 nucleotides: TGTGCCAGCAGCTTTCGCGTCGGTCCGCGGGAGACCCAGTACTTC.

This clonotype is medium-sized in the sample. The gene calls are TRBV6-5 and TRBJ2-1; TRBD2 matches at 16 bases. Per germline, CDR1 MNHEY and CDR2 SVGAGI. The junction had 5 bases not matched to a gene; V was cut back by 6 bases and J by 9 bases. The CDR3 spans 15 residues. CDR3 bases: TGTGCCAGCAGCCTCGGGACTAGCGGGGGGGGTGAGCAGTTCTTC. Translated: CASSLGTSGGGEQFF.

The chain has TRBV6-2 or TRBV6-3 and TRBJ2-1; 7 bases line up with TRBD2. J lost 6 bases, V lost 5 bases, and 7 bases had no gene match. Germline lookup yields CDR1 MNHEY and CDR2 SVGEGT. The CDR3 has 14 residues. The CDR3 protein is CASSSLAVLNEQFF. The CDR3 DNA reads as TGTGCCAGCAGTAGTCTAGCGGTCCTCAATGAGCAGTTCTTC.

The rearrangement uses TRBV30 and TRBJ2-3; D tentatively reads TRBD1 or TRBD2 (5 bases each). The germline gives CDR1 GTSNPN, CDR2 SVGIG (reference sequence). V was shortened by 5 bases and J by 0 bases, with 15 bases between the two germline ends. This CDR3 has 15 amino acids. The DNA of the CDR3 is TGTGCCTGGGGGGGAACAGGCCTTAGCACAGATACGCAGTATTTT. This codes for CAWGGTGLSTDTQYF. Complete variable domain (other parts from reference TRBV30 and TRBJ2-3): SQTIHQWPATLVQPVGSPLSLECTVEGTSNPNLYWYRQAAGRGLQLLFYSVGIGQISSEVPQNLSASRPQDRQFILSSKKLLLSDSGFYLCAWGGTGLSTDTQYFGPGTRLTVL.

This clonotype was recorded a few times. The V and J genes are TRBV24-1 and TRBJ2-3; 8 bases are a match to TRBD1. CDR1 is KGHDR, CDR2 SFDVKD, per germline. The J segment lost 6 bases and the V segment lost 0 bases, leaving 4 bases of the junction unmatched. The CDR3 extends over 15 amino acids. The CDR3 region is CATSDLGPGGDTQYF. CDR3 sequence (DNA): TGTGCCACCAGTGATTTGGGCCCAGGGGGCGATACGCAGTATTTT.

V usage is TRBV12-3 or TRBV12-4 and J usage is TRBJ2-3, with D maybe TRBD2 (6 bases). This CDR3 contains 17 residues. The V and J ends lost 1 base and 2 bases respectively, with 16 bases between them. The CDR3 region is CASSLVHYSGSTDTQYF. The CDR3 nucleotides are TGTGCCAGCAGTTTAGTTCATTACAGCGGGTCCACAGATACGCAGTATTTT.

This chain joins TRBV7-9 and TRBJ2-1; the match to TRBD2 covers 9 bases. In germline, CDR1 is SEHNR, CDR2 FQNEAQ (reference sequence). Germline trimming cut 5 bases from V and 8 bases from J; bases unmatched to any gene: 10. The CDR3 extends over 15 amino acids. This CDR3 is CASSARSGSGHEQFF. In DNA, the CDR3 is TGTGCCAGCAGCGCCCGTAGCGGGAGTGGGCATGAGCAGTTCTTC.

This clonotype ranks as medium-sized. The rearrangement uses TRBV29-1 and TRBJ2-7, with 8 bases lining up with TRBD2. V gave up 7 bases and J gave up 0 bases; unmatched junction bases: 5. The V gene's germline CDR1 is SQVTM and CDR2 ANQGSEA. The CDR3 extends over 13 amino acids. For the CDR3, the DNA is TGCAGCGCCTCGGGAGGGAGCTCCTACGAGCAGTACTTC. Its protein product is CSASGGSSYEQYF.

This chain joins TRBV20-1 and TRBJ2-5; 9 bases match TRBD2. With the DNA end fitting TRBJ2-1 better, the J assignment may be wrong. The CDR3 has 15 amino acids. The germline V gene encodes CDR1 DFQATT and CDR2 SNEGSKA (reference sequence). This chain's CDR3 is CSARVAGVWNNEQFF. Here the CDR3 DNA reads TGCAGTGCTAGAGTAGCGGGAGTTTGGAACAATGAGCAGTTCTTC.

A few counts support this clonotype. Germline is not matched at one junction end, which may reflect a read error. CDR3 bases: TGTGCCAGCAGTTTCCTGCCCGACCTTAGCGGGGCCAGGCATTTT. This gives the protein CASSFLPDLSGARHF. The chain uses TRBV27 and TRBJ2-3; the match to TRBD2 covers 8 bases. The CDR3 runs 15 residues. Germline loops: CDR1 MNHEY, CDR2 SMNVEV (reference sequence).